The rows below give T cell receptor beta chains drawn from one sample of a study of regulatory T cells. The data were produced by immunoSEQ multiplex PCR, yet TCRdb's version contains in-frame clones alone and is incomplete. Among almost 30,000 clones listed, less than 95% were seen once. The source material was conventional CD4+ T cells sorted from blood. These receptors were obtained from a person between 18 and 30 years old with CD3G deficiency. CDR3s include the opening cysteine and the closing phenylalanine or tryptophan. The D gene is left open where the match is weak. The size field is filled for only some rows; it gives once, few, many or a size class.

TRBJ2-7 | . | TRBV6-1 | . | CASSLMPGPYEQYF | TGTGCCAGCAGCCTCATGCCAGGACCCTACGAGCAGTACTTC
TRBJ2-1 | TRBD2 | TRBV7-9 | . | CASSLPSGAGVIF | TGTGCCAGCAGCTTACCGTCTGGGGCGGGAGTAATCTTC
TRBJ2-3 | TRBD2 | TRBV5-1 | . | CASSVSGRATDTQYF | TGCGCCAGCAGCGTTAGCGGGAGAGCGACAGATACGCAGTATTTT
TRBJ2-1 | TRBD1 | TRBV19 | . | CASSILDRGGKNEQFF | TGTGCCAGTAGTATTTTGGACAGGGGAGGGAAAAATGAGCAGTTCTTC
TRBJ2-1 | TRBD2 | TRBV18 | . | CASSLTGTSGYNEQFF | TGTGCCAGCTCCCTCACCGGGACTAGCGGCTACAATGAGCAGTTCTTC
TRBJ2-1 | TRBD1 | TRBV6-5 | . | CASSYRDRTYNEQFF | TGTGCCAGCAGTTACCGGGACAGAACCTACAATGAGCAGTTCTTC
TRBJ1-1 | . | TRBV7-2 | . | CASSLAGGNTEAFF | TGTGCCAGCAGCTTAGCGGGGGGGAACACTGAAGCTTTCTTT
TRBJ1-4 | . | TRBV7-9 | . | CASSSPGTQKLFF | TGTGCCAGCAGCTCGCCGGGGACCCAAAAACTGTTTTTT
TRBJ1-6 | . | TRBV6-1 | . | CASSEASGGFSPLHF | TGTGCCAGCAGTGAAGCGTCGGGGGGCTTCTCACCCCTCCACTTT
TRBJ2-1 | TRBD2 | TRBV5-1 | . | CASSRAGGPYNEQFF | TGCGCCAGCAGCCGAGCGGGGGGACCTTACAATGAGCAGTTCTTC
TRBJ2-1 | . | TRBV2 | . | CASSEYNEQFF | TGTGCCAGCAGTGAATATAATGAGCAGTTCTTC
TRBJ1-2 | TRBD1 | TRBV5-6 | . | CASSFQATGGPYGYTF | TGTGCCAGCAGCTTCCAAGCGACAGGGGGTCCTTATGGCTACACCTTC
TRBJ1-1 | . | TRBV10-2 | . | CASSANTRNTEAFF | TGCGCCAGCAGTGCCAACACGAGGAACACTGAAGCTTTCTTT
TRBJ2-1 | . | TRBV7-9 | . | CASSPREFGEQFF | TGTGCCAGCAGCCCTCGGGAGTTCGGTGAGCAGTTCTTC
TRBJ1-4 | TRBD1 | TRBV6-1 | . | CASSETLNRGGEKLFF | TGTGCCAGCAGTGAAACACTCAACAGGGGTGGGGAAAAACTGTTTTTT
TRBJ2-7 | . | TRBV6-1 | . | CASSEQWGAREQYF | TGTGCCAGCAGTGAACAGTGGGGGGCGCGGGAGCAGTACTTC
TRBJ2-4 | TRBD2 | TRBV20-1 | . | CSASGGDIQYF | TGCAGTGCTAGCGGGGGGGACATTCAGTACTTC
TRBJ1-1 | . | TRBV5-1 | . | CASSLGWGKENTEAFF | TGCGCCAGCAGCTTGGGGTGGGGGAAGGAGAACACTGAAGCTTTCTTT
TRBJ1-6 | . | TRBV18 | . | CASSPPSLNSPLHF | TGTGCCAGCTCACCACCGTCATTGAATTCACCCCTCCACTTT
TRBJ2-7 | . | TRBV28 | . | CASSFLLTSYEQYF | TGTGCCAGCAGTTTCCTCCTCACATCTTACGAGCAGTACTTC
TRBJ1-2 | . | TRBV18 | . | CASSPIRGWDYTF | TGTGCCAGCTCACCAATCAGGGGTTGGGACTACACCTTC
TRBJ1-1 | . | TRBV6-6 | . | CASRGVRTEAFF | TGTGCCAGCAGAGGGGTTCGAACTGAAGCTTTCTTT
TRBJ2-6 | TRBD1 | TRBV7-2 | . | CASSLSTGGSGANVLTF | TGTGCCAGCAGCTTATCTACAGGGGGCTCTGGGGCCAACGTCCTGACTTTC
TRBJ1-3 | . | TRBV30 | . | CAWGLGPGNTIYF | TGTGCCTGGGGCCTGGGTCCTGGAAACACCATATATTTT
TRBJ1-3 | . | TRBV2 | . | CATGLFSGNTIYF | TGTGCCACTGGCCTCTTCTCTGGAAACACCATATATTTT
TRBJ1-1 | . | TRBV7-6 | . | CASSPPGRGFNTEAFF | TGTGCCAGCAGCCCACCGGGCCGAGGATTTAACACTGAAGCTTTCTTT
TRBJ2-1 | TRBD2 | TRBV7-4 | . | CASSRGDLSNHEQFF | TGTGCCAGCAGCCGGGGGGACCTCAGCAATCATGAGCAGTTCTTC
TRBJ2-3 | . | TRBV11-2 | . | CASSLGRLTGDTQYF | TGTGCCAGCAGCTTAGGCAGGCTTACGGGGGATACGCAGTATTTT
TRBJ2-1 | TRBD2 | TRBV7-6 | . | CASSLEGGLARYNEQFF | TGTGCCAGCAGCTTAGAAGGGGGACTAGCCCGTTACAATGAGCAGTTCTTC
TRBJ2-3 | TRBD1 | TRBV7-9 | . | CASSANRGRDTQYF | TGTGCCAGCAGCGCCAACAGGGGGAGAGATACGCAGTATTTT
TRBJ2-1 | TRBD1 | TRBV4-1 | . | CASSRDRVAEQFF | TGCGCCAGCAGCCGTGACAGGGTCGCTGAGCAGTTCTTC
TRBJ1-5 | TRBD1 | TRBV19 | . | CASARTGWNQPQHF | TGTGCCAGCGCCCGGACAGGCTGGAATCAGCCCCAGCATTTT
TRBJ2-5 | TRBD1 | TRBV2 | . | CASSRQGVVQETQYF | TGTGCCAGCAGTCGTCAGGGGGTCGTTCAAGAGACCCAGTACTTC
TRBJ2-5 | TRBD1 | TRBV6-6 | once | CASSYGQGYETQYF | TGTGCCAGCAGTTACGGACAGGGATACGAGACCCAGTACTTC
TRBJ1-1 | . | TRBV7-9 | few | CASSRGGHTEAFF | TGTGCCAGCAGCCGCGGCGGGCACACTGAAGCTTTCTTT
TRBJ2-7 | . | TRBV28 | . | CASSDRYEQYF | TGTGCCAGCAGCGACCGCTACGAGCAGTACTTC
TRBJ2-3 | TRBD2 | TRBV14 | once | CASSQDMRLAGVRTDTQYF | TGTGCCAGCAGCCAAGATATGAGGCTAGCGGGAGTTAGGACAGATACGCAGTATTTT
TRBJ2-3 | . | TRBV14 | . | CASSQVLATSTDTQYF | TGTGCCAGCAGCCAAGTCCTAGCGACTAGCACAGATACGCAGTATTTT
TRBJ2-5 | TRBD2 | TRBV7-8 | . | CASISREGGETQYF | TGTGCCAGCATCTCGCGGGAGGGCGGGGAGACCCAGTACTTC
TRBJ2-5 | TRBD1 | TRBV7-9 | . | CASSDTGGRAETQYF | TGTGCCAGCAGTGATACAGGGGGTCGGGCAGAGACCCAGTACTTC
TRBJ1-1 | . | TRBV28 | . | CASSYAGLNTEAFF | TGTGCCAGCAGTTATGCAGGACTAAACACTGAAGCTTTCTTT
TRBJ2-1 | . | TRBV2 | . | CASSDLEGPYSYNEQFF | TGTGCCAGCAGTGACTTGGAGGGGCCCTACTCCTACAATGAGCAGTTCTTC
TRBJ2-3 | TRBD2 | TRBV5-1 | . | CASSLGGTLTDTQYF | TGCGCCAGCAGCCTGGGGGGGACCCTCACAGATACGCAGTATTTT
TRBJ1-1 | . | TRBV7-9 | . | CASSLVVGTGRGTEAFF | TGTGCCAGCAGCTTAGTTGTAGGCACAGGGAGGGGCACTGAAGCTTTCTTT
TRBJ1-6 | TRBD1 | TRBV19 | . | CASSINRGFNSPLHF | TGTGCCAGTAGTATTAACAGGGGGTTTAATTCACCCCTCCACTTT
TRBJ2-7 | . | TRBV15 | . | CATSRDFPSLRYF | TGTGCCACCAGCAGAGATTTTCCTAGCCTCAGGTACTTC
TRBJ1-1 | . | TRBV7-2 | . | CASSLQPNTEAFF | TGTGCCAGCAGCTTACAGCCGAACACTGAAGCTTTCTTT
TRBJ1-6 | . | TRBV5-1 | . | CASSLDPGNSPLHF | TGCGCCAGCAGCTTGGATCCTGGGAATTCACCCCTCCACTTT
TRBJ2-7 | TRBD2 | TRBV28 | . | CASRKGLAGPYEQYF | TGTGCCAGCAGAAAAGGACTAGCGGGACCCTACGAGCAGTACTTC
TRBJ2-1 | . | TRBV18 | . | CASSLTGTEYNEQFF | TGTGCCAGCTCACTAACCGGGACGGAATACAATGAGCAGTTCTTC
TRBJ1-1 | TRBD1 | TRBV7-9 | . | CASSLEGANTEAFF | TGTGCCAGCAGCTTAGAGGGGGCGAACACTGAAGCTTTCTTT
TRBJ1-3 | . | TRBV4-1 | . | CASSQGRGATGNTIYF | TGCGCCAGCAGCCAAGGTCGGGGGGCAACTGGAAACACCATATATTTT
TRBJ2-3 | . | TRBV10-3 | . | CAISPGRTDTQYF | TGTGCCATCTCGCCGGGTCGGACAGATACGCAGTATTTT
TRBJ2-7 | . | TRBV6-1 | once | CASSVDSSYEQYF | TGTGCCAGCAGTGTTGACAGTTCCTACGAGCAGTACTTC
TRBJ2-1 | . | TRBV7-9 | once | CASSLTDLYNEQFF | TGTGCCAGCAGCTTGACAGACCTCTACAATGAGCAGTTCTTC
TRBJ2-1 | TRBD2 | TRBV5-1 | . | CASSSGLADGDEQFF | TGCGCCAGCAGTAGCGGACTAGCTGATGGGGATGAGCAGTTCTTC
TRBJ2-1 | TRBD2 | TRBV27 | . | CASSLMRGGPNEQFF | TGTGCCAGCAGTTTAATGCGGGGGGGCCCCAATGAGCAGTTCTTC
TRBJ2-1 | TRBD2 | TRBV2 | . | CASSRVSGGANEQFF | TGTGCCAGCAGCCGGGTTAGCGGGGGGGCTAATGAGCAGTTCTTC
TRBJ2-7 | . | TRBV29-1 | . | CSVGDYEQYF | TGCAGCGTTGGTGATTACGAGCAGTACTTC